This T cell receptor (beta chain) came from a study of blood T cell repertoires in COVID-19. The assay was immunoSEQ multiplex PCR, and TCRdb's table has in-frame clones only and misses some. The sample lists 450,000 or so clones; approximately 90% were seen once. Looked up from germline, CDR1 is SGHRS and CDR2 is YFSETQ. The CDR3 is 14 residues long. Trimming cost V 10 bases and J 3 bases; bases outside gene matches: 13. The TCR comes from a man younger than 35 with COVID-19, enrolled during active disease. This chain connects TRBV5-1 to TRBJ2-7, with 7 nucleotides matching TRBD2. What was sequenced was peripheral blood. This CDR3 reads CAGGYRTRIYEQYF. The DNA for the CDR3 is TGCGCCGGCGGGTATAGGACTAGAATCTACGAGCAGTACTTC.